This entry lists 20 T cell receptor beta chains sequenced from one sample in a study of blood T cell repertoires in COVID-19. Produced via immunoSEQ multiplex PCR; TCRdb's table is partial and in-frame only. The sample holds approximately 110,000 clones, 80% to 95% seen once. Source material: peripheral blood. The receptor source for this set is a man aged 45 to 65 with COVID-19, enrolled during active disease.

The rearrangement links TRBV10-3 to TRBJ2-2, with D tentatively TRBD1 (6 bases). CDR1 is ENHRY and CDR2 is SYGVKD in the germline V gene. Trimming stripped 3 bases from V and 6 bases from J, with 20 bases between. This CDR3 region has 17 residues. CDR3 sequence reads: CAISDRPGQYGSGELFF. The CDR3 DNA reads TGTGCCATCAGTGATCGACCCGGACAGTACGGTTCCGGGGAGCTGTTTTTT.

The rearrangement links TRBV7-9 to TRBJ2-2; TRBD1 matches 9 bases. The CDR3 totals 16 residues. Trimming took 2 bases from V and 4 from J; bases not matched to a gene: 5. The germline CDR1 and CDR2 sequences are SEHNR and FQNEAQ (reference sequence). Here the CDR3 DNA reads TGTGCCAGCAGCTTATCGGACAGGGGAGGCACCGGGGAGCTGTTTTTT. Translation gives CASSLSDRGGTGELFF. The whole variable domain, filled in from reference TRBV7-9 and TRBJ2-2, reads DTGVSQNPRHKITKRGQNVTFRCDPISEHNRLYWYRQTLGQGPEFLTYFQNEAQLEKSRLLSDRFSAERPKGSFSTLEIQRTEQGDSAMYLCASSLSDRGGTGELFFGEGSRLTVL.

This chain connects TRBV20-1 to TRBJ2-1; weak D call: TRBD2 (5 bases). Deletions cut 3 bases from V and 8 bases from J, with 8 bases between. This CDR3 spans 11 amino acids. Germline CDR1 is DFQATT and CDR2 is SNEGSKA (reference sequence). The CDR3 DNA follows: TGCAGTGCTAGTAGCGACTATGAGCAGTTCTTC. Protein: CSASSDYEQFF.

This rearrangement joins TRBV23-1 to TRBJ2-2; 7 bases align to TRBD2. TRBV23-1 is treated as an ORF (open reading frame) with a function not yet certain. V trimming: 3 bases; J trimming: 0 bases; junction bases outside the gene matches: 13. The CDR3 is made up of 19 amino acids. The CDR3 sequence: CASSHHGGAGPTNTGELFF. In DNA, the CDR3 is TGCGCCAGCAGTCATCACGGGGGAGCGGGACCCACGAACACCGGGGAGCTGTTTTTT.

This chain joins TRBV25-1 and TRBJ2-5; 7 nucleotides line up with TRBD1. The CDR3 is 15 residues long. From germline, CDR1 is MGHDK and CDR2 SYGVNS. V gave up 3 bases and J gave up 5 bases; unmatched junction bases: 9. The CDR3 nucleotides read TGTGCCAGCAGTGACCCCACAGGGGCGGTGGAGACCCAGTACTTC. Protein: CASSDPTGAVETQYF.

The rearrangement joins TRBV9 to TRBJ1-3; D is unresolved. Germline-derived CDR1 and CDR2 are SGDLS and YYNGEE. The CDR3 has 14 residues. The V and J ends lost 0 bases and 5 bases respectively, with 9 bases between them. In DNA form, the CDR3 reads TGTGCCAGCAGCGTAGCTCCAGATAGAAACACCATATATTTT. Translated: CASSVAPDRNTIYF.

The chain links TRBV2 to TRBJ2-1; TRBD1 matches 9 bases. J lost 7 bases, V lost 6 bases, and 7 bases had no gene match. CDR1 SNHLY and CDR2 FYNNEI come from the germline V gene. This CDR3 comprises 14 residues. The CDR3 is CASSEQGASNEQFF. CDR3 DNA sequence: TGTGCCAGCAGCGAACAGGGGGCGTCGAATGAGCAGTTCTTC.

The CDR3 loop reads CASTLEGRSTVWQPQHF. The CDR3 DNA is TGTGCCAGTACCCTAGAGGGCAGGTCGACTGTTTGGCAGCCCCAGCATTTT. J is TRBJ1-5 and V is TRBV19, with D uncertain. V shed 7 bases and J shed 7 bases, with 26 bases lying between them. The CDR3 consists of 17 residues. The germline gives CDR1 LNHDA, CDR2 SQIVND (reference sequence).

The rearrangement joins TRBV5-1 to TRBJ2-3, with a weak D call TRBD2 (6 bases). The CDR3 covers 15 residues. V was clipped by 2 bases and J by 4 bases, with 14 bases between them. Germline loops: CDR1 SGHRS, CDR2 YFSETQ. The DNA for the CDR3 is TGCGCCAGCAGCTTCGGAGGGCGTGTGGCAGATACGCAGTATTTT. Amino acids: CASSFGGRVADTQYF.

The J gene is TRBJ1-2, the V gene TRBV7-2; 7 bases agree with TRBD1. Germline CDR1 and CDR2: SGHTA and FQGNSA. This CDR3 region has 14 residues. V gave up 7 bases and J gave up 8 bases; unmatched junction bases: 13. This chain's CDR3 is CASTKDRVERGYTF. For the CDR3, the DNA is TGTGCCAGCACCAAAGACAGGGTGGAGAGGGGCTACACCTTC.

The chain recombines TRBV2 with TRBJ1-5; D not certain. The germline gives CDR1 SNHLY, CDR2 FYNNEI. V lost 4 bases and J lost 0, with 7 bases in between. The CDR3 consists of 14 residues. The CDR3, as DNA: TGTGCCAGCAGTGTAGAATATAGCAATCAGCCCCAGCATTTT. Amino acid sequence: CASSVEYSNQPQHF.

This clone was observed once. The genes are TRBV9 and TRBJ1-2, with TRBD1 matching over 7 bases. CDR3 length: 15 amino acids. The V segment lost 0 bases and the J segment 4 bases; nucleotides outside the gene matches: 6. Germline-derived CDR1 and CDR2 are SGDLS and YYNGEE. CDR3 DNA sequence: TGTGCCAGCAGCGTAGCAGGGGGACAGCCCTATGGCTACACCTTC. Its translation: CASSVAGGQPYGYTF.

This chain connects TRBV30 to TRBJ2-2; D perhaps matches TRBD1 (6 bases). This CDR3 spans 15 amino acids. Germline CDR1 is GTSNPN and CDR2 is SVGIG (reference sequence). V dropped 2 bases and J dropped 1 base, with 11 bases sitting between them. The CDR3 reads CAWSPTRGNTGELFF. The CDR3, as DNA: TGTGCCTGGAGTCCTACCAGGGGGAACACCGGGGAGCTGTTTTTT.

The CDR3 bases are TGTGCCAGCAGCTCGTCCCGGGACAGGGCCGATGAGCAGTTCTTC. Translated: CASSSSRDRADEQFF. The chain combines TRBV7-3 with TRBJ2-1, with 9 bases fitting TRBD1. Germline assignment: CDR1 SGHTA and CDR2 FQGTGA. V was pared by 4 bases and J by 8 bases, with 9 bases of the junction left unmatched. The CDR3 consists of 15 residues.

This clone was found once. V gene TRBV10-3 combines with J gene TRBJ2-5; a weak D match, TRBD2 (6 bases). CDR1 ENHRY and CDR2 SYGVKD come from the germline V gene. The CDR3 has 12 amino acids. Trimming left V 4 bases short and J 4 bases short, with 7 bases between. Written as DNA, the CDR3 is TGTGCCATCAGTGTGGGGGGAGAGACCCAGTACTTC. Its translation is CAISVGGETQYF.

V usage is TRBV4-1 and J usage is TRBJ2-2; possibly TRBD1 for D (6 bases). Trimming removed 0 bases at V and 0 bases at J, with 17 bases between. Germline V gene data show CDR1 as MGHRA and CDR2 as YSYEKL. The CDR3 extends over 19 amino acids. The chain's CDR3 is CASSQEDPSGTSNTGELFF. The CDR3 coding sequence is TGCGCCAGCAGCCAAGAAGACCCCTCCGGGACATCGAACACCGGGGAGCTGTTTTTT.

The chain carries TRBV11-3 and TRBJ2-1, with D tentatively TRBD1 (6 bases). The CDR3 consists of 15 residues. The germline V gene has CDR1 SGHNT and CDR2 YENEEA. Trimming took off 5 bases at V and 0 bases at J, with 11 bases between the two ends. CDR3 nucleotide sequence: TGTGCCAGCAGCCGAGGGGGAAGCTCCTACAATGAGCAGTTCTTC. It encodes CASSRGGSSYNEQFF.

This clone appeared once. V is TRBV7-2 and J is TRBJ2-1, with 7 bases aligning to TRBD2. V lost 1 base to trimming and J lost 4 bases; unmatched junction nucleotides: 4. The CDR3 totals 15 residues. CDR1 is SGHTA and CDR2 is FQGNSA in the germline V gene. CDR3 sequence reads: CASSLGREWYNEQFF. As DNA, the CDR3 is TGTGCCAGCAGCTTAGGGCGGGAGTGGTACAATGAGCAGTTCTTC.

The rearrangement joins TRBV27 to TRBJ1-2; TRBD1 agrees at 7 bases. The CDR3 consists of 15 residues. Germline CDR1 and CDR2: MNHEY and SMNVEV (reference sequence). V was pared by 2 bases and J by 5 bases, with 8 bases of the junction left unmatched. The CDR3 loop is CASSLIPGGGYGYTF. The CDR3 bases are TGTGCCAGCAGTTTAATCCCAGGGGGAGGATATGGCTACACCTTC.

This chain connects TRBV18 to TRBJ2-6, with 7 nucleotides matching TRBD1. This CDR3 is 19 amino acids long. CDR1 is KGHSH and CDR2 is LQKENI in the germline V gene. V lost 5 bases and J lost 1; bases outside the gene matches: 14. CDR3 nucleotide sequence: TGTGCCAGCTCATCTGACGGACAGGACTCTTTTTCTGGGGCCAACGTCCTGACTTTC. Translated, it gives CASSSDGQDSFSGANVLTF.